This passage covers 6 T cell receptor beta chains from one sample sequenced in a study of cytomegalovirus exposure and HLA in healthy donors. 60 Vbeta and 13 Jbeta primers were used in PCR. Measured with immunoSEQ multiplex PCR; TCRdb has only the in-frame clones, and not every one. Here the sample spans over 150,000 clones, about 77% being singletons. The sample was PBMCs. These receptors all stem from a man aged 30 to 39 in good health and CMV-seropositive.

This clone was seen once. The chain uses TRBV9 and TRBJ1-1; D may be TRBD1 (6 bases). Trimming left V 0 bases short and J 4 bases short, with 19 bases between. Germline assignment: CDR1 SGDLS and CDR2 YYNGEE. CDR3 length: 17 residues. CDR3 DNA sequence: TGTGCCAGCAGCGTAGCAGGAAATGGGGGCCTGGGCACTGAAGCTTTCTTT. Its protein product is CASSVAGNGGLGTEAFF.

The rearrangement joins TRBV15 to TRBJ1-1, with 11 bases lining up with TRBD1. Germline V gene data show CDR1 as LNHNV and CDR2 as YYDKDF (reference sequence). The CDR3 spans 16 residues. With V trimmed by 3 bases and J by 3 bases, 6 bases remained unmatched. DNA of the CDR3: TGTGCCACCAGCAGGGCTAGGGGACAGGGGGACACTGAAGCTTTCTTT. Encoded protein: CATSRARGQGDTEAFF.

The V and J genes are TRBV7-9 and TRBJ1-4, with D perhaps TRBD1 (6 bases). Germline V gene sequence: CDR1 SEHNR, CDR2 FQNEAQ (reference sequence). The CDR3 spans 17 residues. Trimming took off 5 bases at V and 8 bases at J, with 24 bases between the two ends. The DNA of the CDR3 is TGTGCCAGCAGCCCGGCAGTACTACAGGGAGCCCAAGAAAAACTGTTTTTT. Its protein is CASSPAVLQGAQEKLFF.

This clone was seen only once. The gene calls are TRBV30 and TRBJ1-1; the D gene is possibly TRBD1 (5 bases). CDR3 size: 14 residues. V was clipped by 0 bases and J by 5 bases, with 13 bases between them. CDR1 is GTSNPN, CDR2 SVGIG, per germline (reference sequence). The CDR3 DNA is TGTGCCTGGAGTGTAGGAGGGGTGATGACTGAAGCTTTCTTT. Translated: CAWSVGGVMTEAFF.

The chain is built from TRBV4-3 and TRBJ2-5, with D uncertain. The end of the DNA aligns better with TRBJ2-7, so the J call may be wrong. The germline V gene has CDR1 LGHNA and CDR2 YSLEER. The CDR3 has 14 residues. The CDR3: CASSQESGTYEQYF. The DNA of the CDR3 is TGCGCCAGCAGCCAAGAATCAGGCACTTACGAGCAGTACTTC.

The chain uses TRBV28 and TRBJ2-3, with D unresolved. The CDR3 is made up of 13 amino acids. The V and J ends lost 9 bases and 5 bases respectively, with 15 bases between them. Germline CDR1 MDHEN, CDR2 SYDVKM. The DNA of the CDR3 is TGTGCCAGTCGATGGGCCTCAGGAGATACGCAGTATTTT. Translating gives CASRWASGDTQYF.